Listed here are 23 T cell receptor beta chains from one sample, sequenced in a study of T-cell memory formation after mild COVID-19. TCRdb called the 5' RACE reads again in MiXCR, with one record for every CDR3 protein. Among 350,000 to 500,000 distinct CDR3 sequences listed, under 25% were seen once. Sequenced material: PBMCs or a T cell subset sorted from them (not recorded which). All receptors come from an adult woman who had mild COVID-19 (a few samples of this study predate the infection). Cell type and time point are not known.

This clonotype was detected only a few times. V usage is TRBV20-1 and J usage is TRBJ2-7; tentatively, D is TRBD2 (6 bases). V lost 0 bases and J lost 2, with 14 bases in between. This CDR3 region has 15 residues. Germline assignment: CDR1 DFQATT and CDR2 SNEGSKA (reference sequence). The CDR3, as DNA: TGCAGTGCTAGAGAGGCTTCGGGAGCTACCTACGAGCAGTACTTC. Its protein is CSAREASGATYEQYF.

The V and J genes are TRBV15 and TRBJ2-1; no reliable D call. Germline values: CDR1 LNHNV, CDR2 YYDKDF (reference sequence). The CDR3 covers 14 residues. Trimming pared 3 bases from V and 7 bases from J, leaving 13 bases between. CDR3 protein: CATSSVEAGNEQFF. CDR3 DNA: TGTGCCACCAGCAGCGTCGAAGCTGGGAATGAGCAGTTCTTC.

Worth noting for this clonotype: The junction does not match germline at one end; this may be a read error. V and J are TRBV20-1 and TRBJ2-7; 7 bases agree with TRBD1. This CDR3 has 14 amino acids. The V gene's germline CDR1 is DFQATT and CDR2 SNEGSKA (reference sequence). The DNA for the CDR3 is TGCAGTGCTCGAGGGGGCAGATTCTCCCACGAGCAGTACTTC. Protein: CSARGGRFSHEQYF.

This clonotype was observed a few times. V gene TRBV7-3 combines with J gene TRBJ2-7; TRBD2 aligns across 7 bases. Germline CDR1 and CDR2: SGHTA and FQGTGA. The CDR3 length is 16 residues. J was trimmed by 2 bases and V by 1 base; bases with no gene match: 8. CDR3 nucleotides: TGTGCCAGCAGCTTAATCGGGAGCGGGGTTACCTACGAGCAGTACTTC. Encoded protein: CASSLIGSGVTYEQYF.

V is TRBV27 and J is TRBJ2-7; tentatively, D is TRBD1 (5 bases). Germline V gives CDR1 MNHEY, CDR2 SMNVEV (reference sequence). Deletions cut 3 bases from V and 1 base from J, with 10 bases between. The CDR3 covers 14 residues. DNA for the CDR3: TGTGCCAGCAGTTTGAAGGACACTTCCTACGAGCAGTACTTC. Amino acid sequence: CASSLKDTSYEQYF.

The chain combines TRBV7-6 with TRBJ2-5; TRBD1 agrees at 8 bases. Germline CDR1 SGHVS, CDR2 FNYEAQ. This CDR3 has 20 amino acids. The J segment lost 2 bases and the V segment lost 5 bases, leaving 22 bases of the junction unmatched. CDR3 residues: CASSDTSSRQGYFPQETQYF. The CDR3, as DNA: TGTGCCAGCAGCGACACCTCCTCGCGACAGGGGTATTTTCCACAAGAGACCCAGTACTTC.

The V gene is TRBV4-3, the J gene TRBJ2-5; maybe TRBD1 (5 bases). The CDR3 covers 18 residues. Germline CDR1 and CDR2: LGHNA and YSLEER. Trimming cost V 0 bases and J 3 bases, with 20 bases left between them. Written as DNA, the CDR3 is TGCGCCAGCAGCCAAGATCTTGGGGCCAGCCCGGTTGAAGAGACCCAGTACTTC. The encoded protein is CASSQDLGASPVEETQYF.

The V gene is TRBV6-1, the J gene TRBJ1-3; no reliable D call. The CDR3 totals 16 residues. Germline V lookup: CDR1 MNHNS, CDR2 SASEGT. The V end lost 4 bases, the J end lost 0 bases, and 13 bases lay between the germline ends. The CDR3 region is CASSANTGYSGNTIYF. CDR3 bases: TGTGCCAGCAGTGCTAATACCGGCTACTCTGGAAACACCATATATTTT.

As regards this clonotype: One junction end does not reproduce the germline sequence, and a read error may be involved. CDR3 protein: CRAQRGSSTDTKYF. The DNA for the CDR3 is TGCAGGGCCCAACGGGGCAGTAGCACAGATACGAAGTATTTT. The chain couples TRBV20-1 to TRBJ2-3, with D perhaps TRBD1 or TRBD2 (5 bases each). The CDR3 has 14 residues. CDR1 and CDR2 from the germline V gene are DFQATT and SNEGSKA (reference sequence).

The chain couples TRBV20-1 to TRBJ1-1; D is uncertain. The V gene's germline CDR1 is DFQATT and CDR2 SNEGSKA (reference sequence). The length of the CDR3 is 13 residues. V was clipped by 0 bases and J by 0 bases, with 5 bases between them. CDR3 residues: CSARDTVNTEAFF. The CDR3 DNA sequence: TGCAGTGCTAGAGATACTGTGAACACTGAAGCTTTCTTT.

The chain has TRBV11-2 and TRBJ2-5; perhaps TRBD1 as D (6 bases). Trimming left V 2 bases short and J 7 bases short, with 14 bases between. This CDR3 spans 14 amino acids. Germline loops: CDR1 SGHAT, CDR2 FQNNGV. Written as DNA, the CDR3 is TGTGCCAGCAGCTTACCCCGGACAGTAGGGACCCAGTACTTC. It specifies CASSLPRTVGTQYF.

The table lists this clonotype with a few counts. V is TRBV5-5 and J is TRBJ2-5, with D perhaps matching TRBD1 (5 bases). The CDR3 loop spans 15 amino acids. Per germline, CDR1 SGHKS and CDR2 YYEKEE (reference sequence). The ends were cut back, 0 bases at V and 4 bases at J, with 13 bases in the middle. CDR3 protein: CASSLDWQGGETQYF. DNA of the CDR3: TGTGCCAGCAGCTTGGATTGGCAGGGTGGAGAGACCCAGTACTTC.

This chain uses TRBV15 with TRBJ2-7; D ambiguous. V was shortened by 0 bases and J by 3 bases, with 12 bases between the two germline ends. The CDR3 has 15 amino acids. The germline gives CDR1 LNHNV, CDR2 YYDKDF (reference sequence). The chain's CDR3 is CATSRDRNSFYEQYF. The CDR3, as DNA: TGTGCCACCAGCAGAGATCGGAATAGCTTCTACGAGCAGTACTTC. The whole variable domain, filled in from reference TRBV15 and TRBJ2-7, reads DAMVIQNPRYQVTQFGKPVTLSCSQTLNHNVMYWYQQKSSQAPKLLFHYYDKDFNNEADTPDNFQSRRPNTSFCFLDIRSPGLGDTAMYLCATSRDRNSFYEQYFGPGTRLTVT.

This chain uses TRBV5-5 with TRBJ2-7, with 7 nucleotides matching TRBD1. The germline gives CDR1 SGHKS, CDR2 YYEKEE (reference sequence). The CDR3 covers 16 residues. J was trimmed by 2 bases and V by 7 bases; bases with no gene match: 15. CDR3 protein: CASEPRNRGSAYEQYF. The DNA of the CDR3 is TGTGCCAGCGAGCCGCGCAACAGGGGATCGGCCTACGAGCAGTACTTC.

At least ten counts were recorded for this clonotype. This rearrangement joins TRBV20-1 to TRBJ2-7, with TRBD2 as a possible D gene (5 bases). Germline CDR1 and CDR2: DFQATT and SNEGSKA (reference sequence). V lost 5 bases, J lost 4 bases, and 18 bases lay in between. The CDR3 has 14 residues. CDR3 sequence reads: CSALPPGNWYEQYF. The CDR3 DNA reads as TGCAGTGCTCTCCCCCCCGGGAATTGGTACGAGCAGTACTTC.

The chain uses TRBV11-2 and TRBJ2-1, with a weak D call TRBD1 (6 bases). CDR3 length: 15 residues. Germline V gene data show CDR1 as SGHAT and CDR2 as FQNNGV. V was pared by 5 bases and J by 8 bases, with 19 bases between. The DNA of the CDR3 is TGTGCCAGCAGCCCGTCGGGCAGGGGCCCGGATGAGCAGTTCTTC. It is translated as CASSPSGRGPDEQFF.

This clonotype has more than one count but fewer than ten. The DNA of the CDR3 is TGTGCCAGCAAAATCAAGAACATTCAGTACTTC. Translation gives CASKIKNIQYF. The rearrangement uses TRBV19 and TRBJ2-4; D is ambiguous. Trimming left V 9 bases short and J 7 bases short, with 10 bases between. The CDR3 runs to 11 residues. Germline-derived CDR1 and CDR2 are LNHDA and SQIVND (reference sequence).

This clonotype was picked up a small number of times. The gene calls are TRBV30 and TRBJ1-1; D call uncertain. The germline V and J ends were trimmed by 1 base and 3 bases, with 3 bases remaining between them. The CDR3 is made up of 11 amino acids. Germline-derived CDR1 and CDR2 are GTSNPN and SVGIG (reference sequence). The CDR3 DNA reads TGTGCCTGGAGTGGCTACACTGAAGCTTTCTTT. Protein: CAWSGYTEAFF.

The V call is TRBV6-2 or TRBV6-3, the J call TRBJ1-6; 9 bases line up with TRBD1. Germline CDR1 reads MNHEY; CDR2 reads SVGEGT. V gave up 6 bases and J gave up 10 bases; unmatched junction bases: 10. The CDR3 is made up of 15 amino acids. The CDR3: CASSPPDRGLSPLHF. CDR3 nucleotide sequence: TGTGCCAGCAGCCCCCCGGACAGGGGTTTATCACCCCTCCACTTT.

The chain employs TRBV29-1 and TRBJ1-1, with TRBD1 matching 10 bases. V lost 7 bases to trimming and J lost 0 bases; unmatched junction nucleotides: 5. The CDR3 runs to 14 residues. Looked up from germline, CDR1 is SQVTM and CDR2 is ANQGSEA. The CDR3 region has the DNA TGCAGCGGGGGACAGGGGTTAATGAACACTGAAGCTTTCTTT. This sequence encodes CSGGQGLMNTEAFF.

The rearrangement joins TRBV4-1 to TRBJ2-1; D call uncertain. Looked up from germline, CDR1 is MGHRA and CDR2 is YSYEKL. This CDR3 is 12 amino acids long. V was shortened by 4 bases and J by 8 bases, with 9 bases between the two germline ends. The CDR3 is CASSPDDHEQFF. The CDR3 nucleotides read TGCGCCAGCAGCCCGGACGACCATGAGCAGTTCTTC.

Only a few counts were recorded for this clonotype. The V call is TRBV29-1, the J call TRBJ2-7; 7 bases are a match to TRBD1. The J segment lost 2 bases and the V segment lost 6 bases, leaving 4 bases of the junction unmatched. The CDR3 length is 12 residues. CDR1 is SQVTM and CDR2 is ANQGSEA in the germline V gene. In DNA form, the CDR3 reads TGCAGCGTCCGGGACAGCCCCTACGAGCAGTACTTC. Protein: CSVRDSPYEQYF.

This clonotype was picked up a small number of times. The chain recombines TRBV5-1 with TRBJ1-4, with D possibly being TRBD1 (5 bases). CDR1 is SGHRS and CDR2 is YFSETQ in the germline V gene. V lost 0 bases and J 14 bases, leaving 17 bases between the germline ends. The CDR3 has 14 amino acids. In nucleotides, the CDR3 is TGCGCCAGCAGCTTGGATGGGGGGTCACTCCAGCTGTTTTTT. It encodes CASSLDGGSLQLFF.